Below are 18 T cell receptor beta chains sequenced from a single sample in a study of T-cell memory formation after mild COVID-19. TCRdb reprocessed the 5' RACE reads with MiXCR, giving one entry per CDR3 protein. The profile shows roughly 510,000 distinct CDR3 sequences, 15% to 20% of them singletons. Sequenced sample: PBMCs or a T cell subset sorted from them (not recorded which). All receptors derive from an adult woman who had mild COVID-19 (a few samples of this study predate the infection). Cell type and time point are not known.

The rearrangement uses TRBV29-1 and TRBJ1-2; 7 bases line up with TRBD1. CDR3 size: 13 residues. V lost 6 bases and J lost 0; bases outside the gene matches: 4. Per the germline V gene, CDR1 is SQVTM and CDR2 is ANQGSEA. As DNA, the CDR3 is TGCAGCGTGGGACAGATTGCTAACTATGGCTACACCTTC. This encodes CSVGQIANYGYTF.

This clonotype came up many times. V usage is TRBV7-9 and J usage is TRBJ2-1; tentative D call: TRBD2 (7 bases). This CDR3 is 15 amino acids long. The germline CDR1 and CDR2 sequences are SEHNR and FQNEAQ (reference sequence). Trimming removed 5 bases at V and 8 bases at J, with 19 bases between. The DNA of the CDR3 is TGTGCCAGCAGCCTTGAAGGGGGGGCACCCGATGAGCAGTTCTTC. It encodes CASSLEGGAPDEQFF.

This clonotype was seen more than once but under ten times. The chain has TRBV5-1 and TRBJ1-4; D might be TRBD1 (5 bases). Germline V lookup: CDR1 SGHRS, CDR2 YFSETQ. Trimming stripped 2 bases from V and 7 bases from J, with 15 bases between. The CDR3 contains 15 residues. Written as DNA, the CDR3 is TGCGCCAGCAGCTTCGACAGTGTGGGGGGTGAAAAACTGTTTTTT. This encodes CASSFDSVGGEKLFF.

This clonotype has more than one count but fewer than ten. J is TRBJ2-1 and V is TRBV29-1; D may be TRBD2 (5 bases). The V end was cut by 7 bases, the J end by 6 bases, with 16 bases between. CDR3 size: 13 residues. Germline loops: CDR1 SQVTM, CDR2 ANQGSEA. CDR3 protein: CSGGSGFVNEQFF. For the CDR3, the DNA is TGCAGCGGGGGTTCGGGGTTCGTCAATGAGCAGTTCTTC.

The gene calls are TRBV7-2 and TRBJ2-7; D is unclear. Germline V CDR1 and CDR2: SGHTA, FQGNSA. This CDR3 has 15 amino acids. Trimming left V 1 base short and J 2 bases short, with 12 bases between. Here the CDR3 DNA reads TGTGCCAGCAGCTTAGGCACCACGGACGCCTACGAGCAGTACTTC. It yields the protein CASSLGTTDAYEQYF.

This clonotype was counted a few times. The CDR3 coding sequence is TGTGCCTGGAGTGTGAGGCAGGGGTATGGCTACACCTTC. Encoded protein: CAWSVRQGYGYTF. The chain joins TRBV30 to TRBJ1-2, with TRBD1 as a possible D gene (6 bases). V lost 0 bases, J lost 5 bases, and 10 bases lay in between. This CDR3 is 13 amino acids long. CDR1 is GTSNPN and CDR2 is SVGIG in the germline V gene (reference sequence). Full variable domain (outside the CDR3, taken from reference TRBV30 and TRBJ1-2): SQTIHQWPATLVQPVGSPLSLECTVEGTSNPNLYWYRQAAGRGLQLLFYSVGIGQISSEVPQNLSASRPQDRQFILSSKKLLLSDSGFYLCAWSVRQGYGYTFGSGTRLTVV.

Here the CDR3 reads CASSSSGEPVSGNTIYF. CDR3 sequence (DNA): TGCGCCAGCAGCTCATCAGGGGAGCCTGTCTCTGGAAACACCATATATTTT. The genes are TRBV5-1 and TRBJ1-3; the D gene is possibly TRBD1 (6 bases). V lost 3 bases to trimming and J lost 0 bases, with 16 bases between them. This CDR3 has 17 residues. Per germline, CDR1 SGHRS and CDR2 YFSETQ.

This clonotype was observed a handful of times. This chain connects TRBV24-1 to TRBJ2-2, with D perhaps matching TRBD1 (6 bases). The CDR3 consists of 14 residues. The germline V gene encodes CDR1 KGHDR and CDR2 SFDVKD. Trimming removed 7 bases from V and 6 bases from J, with 14 bases in between. For the CDR3, the DNA is TGTGCCACCAGCTACCAGGGGACGGCCGGGGAGCTGTTTTTT. This encodes CATSYQGTAGELFF.

This chain uses TRBV7-6 with TRBJ2-1; 9 nucleotides align to TRBD1. The CDR3 covers 16 residues. Germline values: CDR1 SGHVS, CDR2 FNYEAQ. V lost 5 bases, J lost 3 bases, and 8 bases stayed unmatched. The CDR3 region has the DNA TGTGCCAGCAGCCCAAGGACAGGGGAATTCTACAATGAGCAGTTCTTC. Protein: CASSPRTGEFYNEQFF.

The J gene is TRBJ1-2, the V gene TRBV6-5; D is uncertain. The CDR3 loop spans 15 amino acids. Per germline, CDR1 MNHEY and CDR2 SVGAGI. With 0 bases removed from V and 4 bases from J, the gap between germline ends came to 12 bases. CDR3 sequence reads: CASSYSRNPVYGYTF. The CDR3 coding sequence is TGTGCCAGCAGTTACTCGAGAAATCCTGTCTATGGCTACACCTTC.

This sequence joins TRBV28 and TRBJ1-2; 7 nucleotides match TRBD1. The germline CDR1 and CDR2 sequences are MDHEN and SYDVKM. V was clipped by 5 bases and J by 4 bases; unmatched bases: 7. The CDR3 runs 14 residues. The CDR3 region has the DNA TGTGCCAGCAGTCCCACCCGGACAGGCTATGGCTACACCTTC. Protein product: CASSPTRTGYGYTF.

This rearrangement joins TRBV6-5 to TRBJ1-6, with a weak D call TRBD1 (5 bases). Trimming took off 6 bases at V and 4 bases at J, with 10 bases between the two ends. Germline V gene data show CDR1 as MNHEY and CDR2 as SVGAGI. This CDR3 has 14 amino acids. CDR3 sequence reads: CASRAQGYNSPLHF. The CDR3 coding sequence is TGTGCCAGCAGGGCGCAGGGATATAATTCACCCCTCCACTTT.

V usage is TRBV11-2 and J usage is TRBJ1-2; D uncertain. The CDR3 extends over 15 amino acids. V lost 3 bases, J lost 1 base, and 12 bases lay in between. Germline V gene sequence: CDR1 SGHAT, CDR2 FQNNGV. The CDR3 bases are TGTGCCAGCAGCTTCCCAGGTCTCAGTAACTATGGCTACACCTTC. It yields the protein CASSFPGLSNYGYTF.

The genes are TRBV9 and TRBJ2-3; weak D call: TRBD2 (6 bases). CDR3 length equals 16 residues. The ends were cut back, 0 bases at V and 0 bases at J, with 11 bases in the middle. The germline gives CDR1 SGDLS, CDR2 YYNGEE. This chain's CDR3 is CASSVGGSGSTDTQYF. DNA of the CDR3: TGTGCCAGCAGCGTAGGGGGTAGCGGTAGCACAGATACGCAGTATTTT.

This clonotype was seen more than once but under ten times. The chain links TRBV7-8 to TRBJ1-5; 9 nucleotides line up with TRBD1. The CDR3 is made up of 15 amino acids. CDR1 and CDR2 (germline): SGHVS, FQNEAQ. The V segment lost 1 base and the J segment 7 bases; nucleotides outside the gene matches: 5. The chain's CDR3 is CASSLDGTGYQPQHF. The DNA of the CDR3 is TGTGCCAGCAGCTTAGATGGGACAGGGTACCAGCCCCAGCATTTT.

This clonotype came up a few times. This chain joins TRBV5-1 and TRBJ2-1; the D is unclear. This CDR3 is built from 14 residues. Deletions cut 0 bases from V and 8 bases from J, with 12 bases between. The germline V gene has CDR1 SGHRS and CDR2 YFSETQ. CDR3 region: CASSLGVQDHEQFF. CDR3 sequence (DNA): TGCGCCAGCAGCTTGGGGGTTCAGGACCATGAGCAGTTCTTC.

The rearrangement links TRBV20-1 to TRBJ2-3; 11 nucleotides line up with TRBD2. From germline, CDR1 is DFQATT and CDR2 SNEGSKA (reference sequence). J lost 1 base, V lost 3 bases, and 9 bases had no gene match. This CDR3 has 17 amino acids. In DNA form, the CDR3 reads TGCAGTGCTAGTCCCGTCCAGACTAGCGGGGGCACAGATACGCAGTATTTT. Protein: CSASPVQTSGGTDTQYF.

The chain joins TRBV4-2 to TRBJ2-3; possibly TRBD2 for D (6 bases). Germline assignment: CDR1 LGHNA and CDR2 YNFKEQ. CDR3 length equals 18 residues. V was cut by 4 bases and J by 0 bases, with 20 bases left in between. CDR3 in amino acids: CASSPAFVAGGSTDTQYF. Here the CDR3 DNA reads TGTGCCAGCAGCCCCGCCTTCGTAGCCGGGGGAAGCACAGATACGCAGTATTTT.